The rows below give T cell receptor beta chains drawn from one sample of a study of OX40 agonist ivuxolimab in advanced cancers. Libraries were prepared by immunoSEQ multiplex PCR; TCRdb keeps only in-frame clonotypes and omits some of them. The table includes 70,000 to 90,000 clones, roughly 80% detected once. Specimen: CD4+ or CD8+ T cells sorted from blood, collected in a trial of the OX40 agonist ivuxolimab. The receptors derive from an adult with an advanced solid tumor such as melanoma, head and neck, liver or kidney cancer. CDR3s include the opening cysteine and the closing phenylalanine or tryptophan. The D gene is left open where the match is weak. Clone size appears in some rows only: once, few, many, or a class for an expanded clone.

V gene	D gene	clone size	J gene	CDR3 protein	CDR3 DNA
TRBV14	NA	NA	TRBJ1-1	CASSQVYRSVAFF	TGTGCCAGCAGCCAAGTTTATAGGTCGGTTGCTTTCTTT
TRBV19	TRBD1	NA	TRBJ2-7	CASSITLGQVHEQYF	TGTGCCAGTAGTATCACCCTGGGACAGGTACACGAGCAGTACTTC
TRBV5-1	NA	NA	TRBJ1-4	CASSFSGEANEKLFF	TGCGCCAGCAGCTTTTCAGGGGAGGCTAATGAAAAACTGTTTTTT
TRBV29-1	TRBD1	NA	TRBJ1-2	CSVARTGGKINYGYTF	TGCAGCGTAGCCAGGACAGGGGGGAAGATTAACTATGGCTACACCTTC
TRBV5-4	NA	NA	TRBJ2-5	CASSTKAGGGGQETQYF	TGTGCCAGCAGCACCAAGGCAGGGGGAGGCGGTCAAGAGACCCAGTACTTC
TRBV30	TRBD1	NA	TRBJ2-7	CASSTGTDEQYF	TGTGCTTCCTCGACAGGGACCGACGAGCAGTACTTC
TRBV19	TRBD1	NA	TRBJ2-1	CASSPDRGGYNEQFF	TGTGCCAGTAGTCCGGACAGGGGAGGTTACAATGAGCAGTTCTTC
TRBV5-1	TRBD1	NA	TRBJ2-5	CASSLRQGAGETQYF	TGCGCCAGCAGCTTACGACAGGGGGCAGGAGAGACCCAGTACTTC
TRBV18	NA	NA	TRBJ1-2	CASSPLQANYGYTF	TGTGCCAGCTCACCGCTGCAAGCTAACTATGGCTACACCTTC
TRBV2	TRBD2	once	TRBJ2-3	CASNPGGDTQYF	TGTGCCAGCAATCCGGGGGGAGATACGCAGTATTTT
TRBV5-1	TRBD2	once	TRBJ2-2	CASSGGGGTSGTGELFF	TGCGCCAGCAGCGGTGGAGGAGGGACTAGCGGGACCGGGGAGCTGTTTTTT
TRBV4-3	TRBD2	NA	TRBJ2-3	CASSQDSLAEGDTQYF	TGCGCCAGCAGCCAAGATTCCCTAGCGGAGGGAGATACGCAGTATTTT
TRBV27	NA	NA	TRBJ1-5	CASSLRGAQGQPQHF	TGTGCCAGCAGTTTAAGGGGGGCGCAGGGACAGCCCCAGCATTTT
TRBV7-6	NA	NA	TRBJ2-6	CASRGDTDNSGANVLTF	TGTGCCAGCAGGGGGGACACGGATAACTCTGGGGCCAACGTCCTGACTTTC
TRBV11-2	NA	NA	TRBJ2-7	CASSLVTDEQYF	TGTGCCAGCAGCTTAGTTACGGACGAGCAGTACTTC
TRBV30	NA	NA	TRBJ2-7	CAGSWGAFYEQYF	TGTGCCGGGTCCTGGGGGGCTTTCTACGAGCAGTACTTC
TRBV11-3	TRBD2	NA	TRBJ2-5	CASSPRTSPQETQYF	TGTGCCAGCAGCCCGAGGACTAGCCCCCAAGAGACCCAGTACTTC
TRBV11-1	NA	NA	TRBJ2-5	CASSRQRRGETQYF	TGTGCCAGCAGTAGACAACGACGGGGAGAGACCCAGTACTTC
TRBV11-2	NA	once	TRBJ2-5	CASSRGSAETQYF	TGTGCCAGCAGCAGGGGCAGTGCGGAGACCCAGTACTTC
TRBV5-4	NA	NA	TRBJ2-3	CASSPGTRNPTDTQYF	TGTGCCAGCAGCCCAGGAACCCGAAACCCCACAGATACGCAGTATTTT
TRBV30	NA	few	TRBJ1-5	CAWSAGAGSGNQPQHF	TGTGCCTGGAGTGCTGGGGCAGGGAGCGGCAATCAGCCCCAGCATTTT
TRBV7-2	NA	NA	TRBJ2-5	CASSSLGGGYQETQYF	TGTGCCAGCAGCTCCCTTGGAGGGGGGTACCAAGAGACCCAGTACTTC
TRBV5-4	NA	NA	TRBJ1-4	CASSRLGHGNEKLFF	TGTGCCAGCAGCAGGCTAGGACACGGAAATGAAAAACTGTTTTTT